A selection of T cell receptor beta chains follows, all from one sample in a study of blood T cell repertoires in COVID-19. The table came from immunoSEQ multiplex PCR; TCRdb's copy has only in-frame clones and leaves some out. The sample lists some 140,000 clones; around 73% were seen once. The sequenced sample was peripheral blood. The receptors originated from a man aged 60-69 years who had recovered from COVID-19. Both conserved end residues are part of each CDR3. Each record gives: CDR3 length, J gene, clone size, D gene, V gene, CDR3 protein, CDR3 DNA. The D gene is left open where the match is weak. Clone size is given for some rows only: seen once, a few or many times, or a class if the clone is expanded.

17	TRBJ1-4	-	TRBD1	TRBV5-1	CASSLGDRSPIGEKLFF	TGCGCCAGCAGCTTGGGGGACAGGAGTCCCATCGGAGAAAAACTGTTTTTT
13	TRBJ2-1	-	-	TRBV20-1	CSASTGSDNEQFF	TGCAGTGCTAGTACAGGGTCAGACAATGAGCAGTTCTTC
11	TRBJ2-3	few	-	TRBV2	CASSSYDTQYF	TGTGCCAGCAGTTCTTATGATACGCAGTATTTT
12	TRBJ1-1	-	-	TRBV2	CASSYMNTEAFF	TGTGCCAGCAGTTACATGAACACTGAAGCTTTCTTT
15	TRBJ1-2	once	-	TRBV4-2	CASSPEGDPNYGYTF	TGTGCCAGCAGCCCCGAGGGGGACCCTAACTATGGCTACACCTTC
16	TRBJ2-3	-	-	TRBV27	CASSTTGLGFTDTQYF	TGTGCCAGCAGTACTACGGGACTCGGATTCACAGATACGCAGTATTTT
14	TRBJ2-7	-	-	TRBV7-2	CASSPIGQAYEQYF	TGTGCCAGCAGCCCGATAGGACAAGCCTACGAGCAGTACTTC
14	TRBJ1-2	-	-	TRBV5-5	CASSLDTVNYGYTF	TGTGCCAGCAGCTTGGATACAGTCAACTATGGCTACACCTTC
16	TRBJ1-2	-	-	TRBV28	CASRPARFSGDDGYTF	TGTGCCAGCAGACCCGCCCGTTTCTCGGGGGATGACGGCTACACCTTC
14	TRBJ1-2	-	-	TRBV2	CASNRQVGLHGYTF	TGTGCCAGCAACAGACAGGTGGGGCTACACGGCTACACCTTC
15	TRBJ1-2	-	TRBD1	TRBV9	CASSVDGTGNYGYTF	TGTGCCAGCAGCGTAGACGGGACAGGCAACTATGGCTACACCTTC
17	TRBJ2-2	-	TRBD2	TRBV10-1	CASSERLAASNTGELFF	TGCGCCAGCAGTGAGAGGCTAGCGGCCTCGAACACCGGGGAGCTGTTTTTT
15	TRBJ2-3	-	TRBD2	TRBV3-1/TRBV3-2	CASSPTSGGGDTQYF	TGTGCCAGCAGCCCTACGAGCGGGGGGGGAGATACGCAGTATTTT
14	TRBJ1-1	-	-	TRBV28	CASSESGARTEAFF	TGTGCCAGCAGTGAATCAGGGGCCAGGACTGAAGCTTTCTTT
12	TRBJ1-1	once	-	TRBV6-5	CATTGINTEAFF	TGTGCCACAACAGGGATTAATACTGAAGCTTTCTTT
16	TRBJ2-5	-	TRBD2	TRBV7-2	CASSPTSGGAGETQYF	TGTGCCAGCAGCCCGACTAGCGGGGGGGCCGGGGAGACCCAGTACTTC
20	TRBJ1-4	many	TRBD1	TRBV28	CASSLSRAQGAIGTNEKLFF	TGTGCCAGCAGTTTATCTCGCGCACAGGGGGCGATAGGAACTAATGAAAAACTGTTTTTT
15	TRBJ2-7	-	TRBD2	TRBV6-5	CASREGLAGTYEQYF	TGTGCCAGCAGGGAGGGACTAGCGGGGACCTACGAGCAGTACTTC
14	TRBJ1-6	-	TRBD1	TRBV30	CAWSVTGGDSPLHF	TGTGCCTGGAGTGTCACAGGGGGGGATTCACCCCTCCACTTT
16	TRBJ1-1	-	TRBD1	TRBV11-2	CASSLHPGTGMTEAFF	TGTGCCAGCAGCTTGCATCCCGGGACAGGGATGACTGAAGCTTTCTTT